The sequence of this TCR beta chain was determined in a study of cytomegalovirus exposure and HLA in healthy donors (dated by TCRdb to 2017 to 2019). About the study as a whole: An earlier analysis of 587 of the donors reported about 280 Gb of sequence data and 95 million to 120 million unique TCR beta sequences obtained from around 180 million T cells. Around 320 gigabases of sequencing data and tens of millions of unique TCR sequences were included in an early release covering several hundred HLA-typed donors. Of the 398 genotyped donors, approximately 80% fell in the genetic ancestry cluster associated with self-reported Caucasian donors. The study aimed to test whether cataloging public T cell receptors could reveal signatures of past pathogen exposure. The study profiled the T cell repertoires of under 700 subjects by immunosequencing and related them to cytomegalovirus serostatus. In addition to the first cohort of 666 subjects, a separate validation cohort of around 110 different subjects was used. To predict cytomegalovirus infection status, the study brought together high-throughput TCR immunosequencing, statistical association of individual TCRs with disease status, and machine learning. A later analysis re-examined previously published TCR beta repertoires from more than 550 donors and added high-resolution HLA genotyping to investigate patterns of TCR occurrence. Rather than using new phenotypic data, the later analysis identified candidate immune exposures from TCR beta sequences and from how often those sequences occurred across donors. An earlier analysis of fewer than 700 of the donors applied high-throughput TCR beta sequencing to assess whether each TCR beta V gene segment acted as functional or pseudogenic. Donor age, sex, ethnicity and CMV serostatus were compiled together with the repertoire data. A later genetic analysis used genome-wide SNP genotypes for about three fifths of the 666 donors, treating that subset as a discovery cohort. All discovery cohort repertoires had been generated using a single sequencing platform. HLA typing included class I and class II loci at four-digit resolution. The number of typed donors differed by locus: about 620-640 for A, B, C, DRB1 and DQB1; about 520 for DQA1; 606 for DPA1; and 400 to 480 for DPB1. Because of strong linkage in the cohort, five DR-DQ haplotypes were treated as single units for association and clustering. Across around 400 genotyped donors of the cohort, an average of approximately 200,000 unique TCR beta nucleotide sequences per donor were sequenced, and around 20% of those sequences were non-productive.

The cohort was made up of hundreds of healthy bone marrow donors. At the time of sampling, every cohort member was nominally healthy, though immune exposures that went unrecorded were likely present. The donor tested CMV seronegative and was one of the 352 seronegative cohort members. A peripheral blood sample was provided by each donor, and peripheral blood mononuclear cells were used for TCR beta sequencing. The Qiagen DNeasy Blood Extraction Kit was used to extract genomic DNA from the blood cell samples. The junction shows trimming of 3 bases on V and 4 bases on J, and the gene matches do not reach 5 bases of it. The germline V gene provides CDR1 ENHRY and CDR2 SYGVKD. CDR3 length: 15 amino acids, cysteine to phenylalanine. The retained sequence is limited to the CDR3, 45 bases, with the frame set at the first base. Library construction relied on the immunoSEQ multiplex PCR assay. The multiplex PCR relied on a mix of 60 forward primers for TCR Vbeta segments and 13 reverse primers for TCR Jbeta segments. The CDR3 region of rearranged TCR beta genes was amplified from genomic DNA by a multiplex PCR assay. Amplified TCR beta libraries were sequenced as 87-base-pair reads on the Illumina HiSeq System. The authors processed their data as follows. In a later analysis, some 80 million unique TCR beta chains were counted across the roughly 670 repertoires, and roughly 11 million of these chains were shared by at least two donors. To remove PCR and sequencing errors, raw reads were error-corrected and collapsed into unique sequences using a nearest-neighbor algorithm that merged closely related sequences. CDR3 sequences were aligned to IMGT reference sequences to assign V, D and J gene segments. For a sequence to be retained, a match of at least six nucleotides was required to both a V gene segment and a J gene segment. Rearrangements were classified as productive when the CDR3 lacked stop codons and remained in frame with V and J, and all other rearrangements were classified as non-productive. CDR3 was defined according to IMGT convention as the region running from the second conserved V-encoded cysteine to the conserved J-encoded phenylalanine. Sequences without an unambiguous match to a single V gene segment were excluded from the earlier analysis of about 600 of the donors. In an earlier analysis of approximately 590 of the donors, a V segment was called functional when productive rearrangements were above 56.7%, and segregating when the standard deviation between donors exceeded 5%. A statistical classification framework was built for diagnosing cytomegalovirus status from the catalog of TCR beta chain sequences. V and J gene assignment, in a later analysis, came from comparing TCR nucleotide sequences with IMGT/GENE-DB human TR gene sequences. A later analysis assigned CDR3 sequences and most-parsimonious VDJ recombination scenarios with the TCRdist pipeline. In a later analysis, each TCR beta chain was defined by its CDR3 amino acid sequence together with its V-gene family, and reads without a unique V-gene family were excluded. To address suspected cross-contamination and a sequencing artifact, a later analysis removed approximately 600 highly shared, low-generation-probability nucleotide sequences. In a later analysis, a clonal expansion index was calculated for each public chain from normalized within-repertoire ranks of inferred template counts. In a later analysis, generation probabilities were computed with a VDJ recombination model fitted to out-of-frame rearrangements, and the resulting probabilities were checked against IGoR. A later analysis scored TCR-TCR, TCR-HLA and TCR-CMV co-occurrence with hypergeometric tests, applying a repertoire-size bias correction to TCR pairs. A later analysis estimated false discovery rates by permuting HLA or CMV assignments 20 times. In a later analysis, co-occurring TCRs were grouped using DBSCAN, with TCRdist sequence similarity added in when clustering inside HLA-allele-positive subsets. Repertoires with fewer than 30,000 or more than 120,000 public chains were left out of co-occurrence clustering, as were five repertoires with anomalous nucleotide sharing. TCRdb's version of the immuneACCESS table is confined to in-frame rearrangements and falls short of the full clone set. An unresolved V gene accounts for under half of the shortfall where checked; the remainder is of unknown origin. V, J and clone size were drawn from that table, and D and trimming were deduced from the DNA. The sample table shows about 190,000 clones, and roughly 87% are seen once. The leading ten clones occupy more than 1% of the sample.

This clone was observed a handful of times. Its antigen remains undetermined. The sample holds no much larger clone one base away, and base qualities are not on file. Overall results and qualifications from the work: Roughly uniform sequencing depth across donors was assumed in presence/absence analyses, although this assumption may not hold. Seventeen rarely observed V segments, including chromosome 9 orphons, were excluded from the earlier analysis of approximately 600 of the donors because counts were too low. A later analysis found that most CMV-associated TCR beta chains appeared HLA-restricted, with HLA associations seemingly driven largely by CMV exposure. In a later genetic analysis, fewer N-insertions in productive TCRs were reported among donors in an Asian-associated ancestry cluster than the 666-donor mean. A total of some 180 TCR beta chains were listed by the study as associated with cytomegalovirus. Most TCR sequences were observed very rarely across donors, whereas some public TCRs were present in many individuals. Some IMGT-functional V segments, including TRBV6-2 and TRBV6-3, could not be distinguished by the 87-base-pair reads and were therefore excluded. Strong co-occurrence of HLA alleles, especially DR and DQ, made assigning TCR associations to individual alleles difficult. Three of the identified cytomegalovirus-associated TCR beta chains were confirmed in vitro to be specific for cytomegalovirus antigens. For the cohort, immune exposure information was limited to CMV serostatus. A further reported finding was that TCR beta sequences accurately predicted the HLA-A and HLA-B alleles for most subjects in the first cohort. A cluster of highly shared sequence variants was judged likely to be a technical artifact of the sequencing pipeline. A later analysis associated approximately 17,000 TCR beta sequences with specific HLA alleles at a false discovery rate of 0.05. In a later analysis, the rate of TCR association differed among HLA loci, with DRB1 alleles having the most associated TCRs and HLA-C alleles having the fewest. In an earlier analysis of a few hundred of the donors, most TCR beta V segments were observed in productive rearrangements about 87% or about 30% of the time, broadly matching IMGT annotations. Because HLA typing was unavailable for some donors at each locus, only the typed subset was used in association tests. A later analysis found that HLA-associated TCR beta chains were more clonally expanded and had lower generation probabilities than equally common non-associated chains. V-gene and J-gene trimming of TCR beta chains was associated with a missense DCLRE1C variant in a later genetic analysis, and the association was replicated in an independent cohort. Linkage disequilibrium might explain the correlated functional status among segregating V segments, but an unknown experimental factor could not be excluded. Several of the top co-occurrence clusters appeared to be linked to parvovirus B19, influenza, CMV and Epstein-Barr virus, according to a later analysis. The classifier was reported to diagnose cytomegalovirus status with high specificity and sensitivity in both the original cohort and the validation cohort. This cohort had only TCR beta chains sequenced, and the lack of alpha or paired-chain data limited which features could be detected. It was suggested by the authors that the approach could potentially be generalized to other disease states and immunological phenotypes.

The sequencing sample was made of PBMCs. The TCR was taken from a boy aged 2-15 years in good health and CMV-seronegative. The rearranged segments are TRBV10-3 and TRBJ2-1, and 8 junctional nucleotides match TRBD2. The CDR3 here reads CAISDDSGVYNEQFF. The sequenced DNA is TGTGCCATCAGTGATGATAGCGGGGTTTACAATGAGCAGTTCTTC.